Given below is one T cell receptor beta chain in context. No antigen is known for it. V lost 2 bases to trimming and J lost 5 bases, with 30 bases between them. Germline V CDR1 and CDR2: SGHVS, FQNEAQ. This CDR3 is 20 amino acids long. These data belong to a study of T cell repertoires in cytomegalovirus infection. Study overall: Carrying CMV and the relevant HLA type showed in public TCR beta signatures.

Study-level findings and limits: Summed frequency of shared TCR beta families picked out CMV carriers who also had the relevant HLA. It was HLA-C-restricted CMV-specific TCR beta clonotypes that dominated the response ex vivo.

TCRdb re-analysed the reads in MiXCR, keeping a single row per CDR3 protein. The sample lists around 740,000 distinct CDR3 sequences, 35% occurring once. The specimen sequenced was PBMCs. This receptor was identified in a human donor in good health (CMV status not recorded). Some clones in this sample may be carry-over from other donors' samples. The chain combines TRBV7-8 with TRBJ2-5, with D possibly matching TRBD1 (5 bases). The CDR3 protein is CASSLRGLVQVGAKGETQYF. CDR3 sequence (DNA): TGTGCCAGCAGCTTAAGGGGTTTAGTCCAAGTGGGCGCAAAAGGGGAGACCCAGTACTTC.